The clone carrying this T cell receptor (beta chain) was counted many times. Antigen: not known. From RNA transcripts, TCR beta CDR3 regions were amplified. The study used the HTBI primer set for a first-round RT-PCR of the TCR CDR3. MiXCR, run by TCRdb on the multiplex PCR reads, gives a single entry per CDR3 protein. The sample carries roughly 380,000 distinct CDR3 sequences, about a sixth recorded once. This sample is part of a study of T cells in Graves' hyperthyroidism and ophthalmopathy. The study, taken as a whole, reports: In the analysis, a 13 V-J model separated ophthalmopathy from stable hyperthyroidism.

CDR1 and CDR2 (germline): MDHEN, SYDVKM. V lost 8 bases to trimming and J lost 3 bases; unmatched junction nucleotides: 8. The CDR3 contains 14 residues. The receptor was derived from a woman between 40 and 55 years old with Graves' ophthalmopathy. The chain employs TRBV28 and TRBJ1-2, with 8 positions matching TRBD1. The sample comprised blood. CDR3 in amino acids: CASRSRGLDYGYTF. The CDR3 bases are TGTGCCAGCCGTTCCAGGGGGCTCGACTATGGCTACACCTTC.